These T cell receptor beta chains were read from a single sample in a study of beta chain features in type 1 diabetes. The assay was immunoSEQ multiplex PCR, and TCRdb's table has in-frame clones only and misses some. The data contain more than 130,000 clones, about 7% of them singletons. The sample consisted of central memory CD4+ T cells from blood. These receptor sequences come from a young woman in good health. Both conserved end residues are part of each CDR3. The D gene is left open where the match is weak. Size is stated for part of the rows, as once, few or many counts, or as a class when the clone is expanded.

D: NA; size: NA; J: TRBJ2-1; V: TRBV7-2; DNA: TGTGCCAGCAGCTTAGGGTTACAGGAGCAGTTCTTC; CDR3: CASSLGLQEQFF
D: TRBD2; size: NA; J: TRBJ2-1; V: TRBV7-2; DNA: TGTGCCAGCAGCTTTCTAGCGGGAGTCAACGATGAGCAGTTCTTC; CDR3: CASSFLAGVNDEQFF
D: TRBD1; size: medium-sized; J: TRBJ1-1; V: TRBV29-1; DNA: TGCAGCGTGGAGGACAGGCCAAACACTGAAGCTTTCTTT; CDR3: CSVEDRPNTEAFF
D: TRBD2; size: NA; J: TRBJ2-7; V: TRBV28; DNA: TGTGCCAGCAGTTTTAGCGGGACGGCCTCCTACGAGCAGTACTTC; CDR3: CASSFSGTASYEQYF
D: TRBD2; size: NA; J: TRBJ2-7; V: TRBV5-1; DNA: TGCGCCAGCAGCACCGGGACTAGCGTCAACGAGCAGTACTTC; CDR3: CASSTGTSVNEQYF
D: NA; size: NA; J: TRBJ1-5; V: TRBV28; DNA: TGTGCCAGCAGTTTTGAGTTGAAGCCCCAGCATTTT; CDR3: CASSFELKPQHF
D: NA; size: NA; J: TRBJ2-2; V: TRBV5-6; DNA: TGTGCCAGCAGCCTAGTCCACACCGGGGAGCTGTTTTTT; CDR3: CASSLVHTGELFF
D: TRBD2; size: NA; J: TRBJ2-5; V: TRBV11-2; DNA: TGTGCCAGCAGCTTAGCGCGCCTAGCGGGAGGTGAGACCCAGTACTTC; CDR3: CASSLARLAGGETQYF
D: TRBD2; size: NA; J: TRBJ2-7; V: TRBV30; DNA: TGTGCCTGGAGTGTATACAAGCGGGAGCTTGAGCAGTACTTC; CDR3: CAWSVYKRELEQYF
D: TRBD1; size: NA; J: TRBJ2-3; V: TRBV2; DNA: TGTGCCAGCTTTAACCGGGACAGGGGTTCCACTACGCAGTATTTT; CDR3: CASFNRDRGSTTQYF
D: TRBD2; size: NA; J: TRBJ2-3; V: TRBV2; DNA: TGTGCCAGCACTAACGGGAGGCCCGCAGATACGCAGTATTTT; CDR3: CASTNGRPADTQYF
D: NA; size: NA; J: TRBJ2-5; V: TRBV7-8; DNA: TGTGCCAGCAGCGAGCGGAGGCAGGGGACCCAAGAGACCCAGTACTTC; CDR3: CASSERRQGTQETQYF
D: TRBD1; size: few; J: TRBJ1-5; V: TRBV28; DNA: TGTGCCAGCACCGAGACAGGGGGCCGGGTCGGTCAGCCCCAGCATTTT; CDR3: CASTETGGRVGQPQHF
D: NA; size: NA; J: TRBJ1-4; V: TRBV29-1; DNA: TGCAGCGTTGAAGCCGGAGCAACTAATGAAAAACTGTTTTTT; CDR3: CSVEAGATNEKLFF
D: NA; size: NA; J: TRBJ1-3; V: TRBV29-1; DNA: TGCAGCGTCGAAGTCGGGACAATCGCGGACACCATATATTTT; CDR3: CSVEVGTIADTIYF
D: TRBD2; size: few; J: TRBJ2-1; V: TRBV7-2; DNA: TGTGCCAGCAGCTTAGTCCCGGGAGGAAATCACAATGAGCAGTTCTTC; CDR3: CASSLVPGGNHNEQFF
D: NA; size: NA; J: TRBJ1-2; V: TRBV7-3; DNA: TGTGCCAGCAGCGCCTCAGATAACTATGGCTACACCTTC; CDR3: CASSASDNYGYTF
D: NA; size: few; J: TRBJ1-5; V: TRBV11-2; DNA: TGTGCCAGCAGCCCAGCAGGCAGAAATCAGCCCCAGCATTTT; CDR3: CASSPAGRNQPQHF
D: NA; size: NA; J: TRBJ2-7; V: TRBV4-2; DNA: TGTGCCAGCAGCAAAGAACTCGGGACTCCCTCCTACGAGCAGTACTTC; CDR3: CASSKELGTPSYEQYF
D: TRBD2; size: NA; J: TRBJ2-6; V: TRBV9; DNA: TGTGCCAGCAGCTCATTCGGGAGGGGGGCTGGGGCCAACGTCCTGACTTTC; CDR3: CASSSFGRGAGANVLTF
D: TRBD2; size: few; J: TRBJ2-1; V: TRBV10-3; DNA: TGTGCCATCAGAGACCCGGGACTAGGGTTCCACAATGAGCAGTTCTTC; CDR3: CAIRDPGLGFHNEQFF
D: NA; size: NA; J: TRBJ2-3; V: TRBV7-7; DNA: TGTGCTAGCAGTACGACAGACCTGGGTACAGATACGCAGTATTTT; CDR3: CASSTTDLGTDTQYF
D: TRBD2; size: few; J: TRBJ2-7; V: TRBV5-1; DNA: TGCGCCAGCAGCGCGGGACTAGGGGCGTACGAGCAGTACTTC; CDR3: CASSAGLGAYEQYF
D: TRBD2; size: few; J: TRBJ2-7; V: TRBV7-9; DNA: TGTGCCAGCAGCCCGGCCAGCGGGGGATCCTACGAGCAGTACTTC; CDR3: CASSPASGGSYEQYF
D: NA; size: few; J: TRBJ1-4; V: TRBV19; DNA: TGTGCCAGTGGGTGGACAGCAACTAATGAAAAACTGTTTTTT; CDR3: CASGWTATNEKLFF
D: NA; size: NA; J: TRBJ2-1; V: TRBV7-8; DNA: TGTGCCAGCAGCCCCAGGGGCGGTATTAACAATGAGCAGTTCTTC; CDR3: CASSPRGGINNEQFF
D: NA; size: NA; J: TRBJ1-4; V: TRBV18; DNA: TGTGCCAGCTCACCAGGACAGTCAACTAATGAAAAACTGTTTTTT; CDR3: CASSPGQSTNEKLFF
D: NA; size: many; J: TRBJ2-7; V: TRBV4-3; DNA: TGCGCCAGCAGCCAAGGCAGGGCCGCCTACGAGCAGTACTTC; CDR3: CASSQGRAAYEQYF
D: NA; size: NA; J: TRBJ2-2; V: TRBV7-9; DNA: TGTGCCAGCAGCTGGACCGGGACAGCCGGGACTAGACCCACCGGGGAGCTGTTTTTT; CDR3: CASSWTGTAGTRPTGELFF
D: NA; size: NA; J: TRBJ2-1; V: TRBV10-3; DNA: TGTGCCATCAGTGAGACTACGTACAATGAGCAGTTCTTC; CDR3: CAISETTYNEQFF
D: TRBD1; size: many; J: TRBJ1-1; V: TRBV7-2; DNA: TGTGCCAGCAGCCGCGACAGGGGGGGCACTGAAGCTTTCTTT; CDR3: CASSRDRGGTEAFF
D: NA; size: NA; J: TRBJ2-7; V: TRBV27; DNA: TGTGCCAGCAGTTTCGTAGGGGCAGAGGCCCGCGAGCAGTACTTC; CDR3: CASSFVGAEAREQYF
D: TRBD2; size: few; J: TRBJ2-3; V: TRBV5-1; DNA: TGCGCCAGCAGCTTGGGAGGACTAGACACAGATACGCAGTATTTT; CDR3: CASSLGGLDTDTQYF
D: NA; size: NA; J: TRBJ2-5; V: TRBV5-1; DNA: TGCGCCAGCAGCACTCGACAGGGAGGAGAGACCCAGTACTTC; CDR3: CASSTRQGGETQYF
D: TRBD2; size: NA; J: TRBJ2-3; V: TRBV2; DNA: TGTGCCAGCAGTGTACGGTCGGGGGGACGGGTAGAATTT; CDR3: CASSVRSGGRVEF
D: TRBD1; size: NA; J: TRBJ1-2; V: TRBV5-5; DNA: TGTGCCAGCAGCAGACAGGGTTATGGCTACACCTTC; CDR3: CASSRQGYGYTF
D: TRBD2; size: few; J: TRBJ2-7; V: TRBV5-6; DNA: TGTGCCAGCAGCCAGATCGGACTAGCGGGAGTCGAGCAGTACTTC; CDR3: CASSQIGLAGVEQYF
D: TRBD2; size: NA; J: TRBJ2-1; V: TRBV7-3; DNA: TGTGCCAGCAGCCCCCGCCCTAGCGGGAGTAACAATGAGCAGTTCTTC; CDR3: CASSPRPSGSNNEQFF
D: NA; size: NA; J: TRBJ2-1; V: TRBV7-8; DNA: TGTGCCAGCAGCCTGTCGGGGGAGCAGTTCTTC; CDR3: CASSLSGEQFF
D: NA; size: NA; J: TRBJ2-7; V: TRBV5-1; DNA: TGCGCCAGCAGCTTGGTCGGAGGAGCCTACGAGCAGTACTTC; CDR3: CASSLVGGAYEQYF
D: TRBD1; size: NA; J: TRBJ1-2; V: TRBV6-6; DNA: TGTGCCAGCAGTTACAAAGGGGGCGATGGCTACACCTTC; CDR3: CASSYKGGDGYTF
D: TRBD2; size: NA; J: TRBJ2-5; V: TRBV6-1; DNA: TGTGCCAGCATTACTAGCGGGAGACAGACCCAGTACTTC; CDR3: CASITSGRQTQYF
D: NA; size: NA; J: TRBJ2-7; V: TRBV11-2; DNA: TGTGCCAGCAGCCCTACTGTCTCCTACGAGCAGTACTTC; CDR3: CASSPTVSYEQYF